The rows below give T cell receptor beta chains drawn from one sample of a study of shared clonotypes between healthy human individuals. Using immunoSEQ multiplex PCR, the repertoire was profiled, and TCRdb retains in-frame clones only, with some absent. The sample yields 2 million to 2.5 million clones, over 90% seen once. The sample comprised naive CD4+ T cells from PBMCs. These receptors were obtained from a man aged 18 to 35 in good health. Some clones in this sample may be carry-over from other donors' samples. Both conserved end residues are part of each CDR3. Clone size is not always given. Where it is, it says once, few, many or a class for expanded clones.

clone_size: -; v_call: TRBV10-3; cdr3_aa: CAISELAGAGELFF
clone_size: -; v_call: TRBV7-9; cdr3_aa: CASSLRVVALVTDTQYF
clone_size: -; v_call: TRBV9; cdr3_aa: CASSSNLDTSYEQYF
clone_size: -; v_call: TRBV7-2; cdr3_aa: CASSLRRVSTNEKLFF
clone_size: -; v_call: TRBV15; cdr3_aa: CATSGRTVYSNQPQHF
clone_size: -; v_call: TRBV29-1; cdr3_aa: CSAGTATYEQYF
clone_size: -; v_call: TRBV28; cdr3_aa: CASSLVQGSYGYTF
clone_size: -; v_call: TRBV5-1; cdr3_aa: CASSARLAGGLSKNIQYF
clone_size: -; v_call: TRBV18; cdr3_aa: CAGQLAGDGMETQYF
clone_size: -; v_call: TRBV18; cdr3_aa: CASSLNRDSINNLFF
clone_size: -; v_call: TRBV15; cdr3_aa: CATSLHRGEETQYF
clone_size: once; v_call: TRBV7-2; cdr3_aa: CASSYRPGQGYGYTF
clone_size: -; v_call: TRBV20-1; cdr3_aa: CSARYGNTQYF
clone_size: once; v_call: TRBV19; cdr3_aa: CASSRQGGNQPQHF
clone_size: -; v_call: TRBV29-1; cdr3_aa: CSVEKRITNEKLFF
clone_size: -; v_call: TRBV12-5; cdr3_aa: CASGLTTGRTTDSGNTIYF
clone_size: -; v_call: TRBV19; cdr3_aa: CASSGRRGRFFNEQFF
clone_size: -; v_call: TRBV28; cdr3_aa: CASSSPSLAGNQETQYF
clone_size: -; v_call: TRBV28; cdr3_aa: CASSLPRPLGNEQFF
clone_size: -; v_call: TRBV7-2; cdr3_aa: CASSSPLRTSGSFGNEQFF
clone_size: -; v_call: TRBV4-1; cdr3_aa: CASSQGTSGRFVTDTQYF
clone_size: -; v_call: TRBV11-2; cdr3_aa: CASSFRESYEQYF
clone_size: -; v_call: TRBV5-1; cdr3_aa: CASSRGYEQYF
clone_size: -; v_call: TRBV7-2; cdr3_aa: CASSTDRGNAGELFF
clone_size: -; v_call: TRBV10-3; cdr3_aa: CAISESTFLAGKNEQFF
clone_size: -; v_call: TRBV9; cdr3_aa: CASSPSPWTDSYEQYF
clone_size: -; v_call: TRBV5-1; cdr3_aa: CASSQGPNSGANVLTF
clone_size: -; v_call: TRBV5-5; cdr3_aa: CASSLGLAPYEQYF
clone_size: -; v_call: TRBV28; cdr3_aa: CASSIGLAYPPDWQYF
clone_size: -; v_call: TRBV6-1; cdr3_aa: CASTSYRGAYGYTF
clone_size: -; v_call: TRBV5-1; cdr3_aa: CASSPGTARETQYF
clone_size: -; v_call: TRBV28; cdr3_aa: CASSLLGETQYF
clone_size: -; v_call: TRBV18; cdr3_aa: CASSPNKGSYEQYF
clone_size: -; v_call: TRBV5-1; cdr3_aa: CASSFGDSSSYNEQFF